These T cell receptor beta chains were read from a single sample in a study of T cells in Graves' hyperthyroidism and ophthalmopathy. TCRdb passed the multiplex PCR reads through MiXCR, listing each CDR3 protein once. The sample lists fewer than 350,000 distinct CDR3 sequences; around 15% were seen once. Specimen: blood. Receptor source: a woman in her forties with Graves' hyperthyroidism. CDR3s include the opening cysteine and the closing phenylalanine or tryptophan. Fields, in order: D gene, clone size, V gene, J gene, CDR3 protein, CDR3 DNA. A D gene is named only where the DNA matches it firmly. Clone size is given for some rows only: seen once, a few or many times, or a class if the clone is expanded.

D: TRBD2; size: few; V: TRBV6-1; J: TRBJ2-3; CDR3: CASRPSGSGDTQYF; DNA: TGTGCCAGCAGGCCTAGCGGGAGTGGCGATACGCAGTATTTT
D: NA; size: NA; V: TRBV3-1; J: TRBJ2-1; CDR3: CASSQGRRDEQFF; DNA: TGTGCCAGCAGCCAAGGGCGTCGTGATGAGCAGTTCTTC
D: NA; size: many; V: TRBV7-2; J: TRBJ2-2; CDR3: CASSRIQGNRGELFF; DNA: TGTGCCAGCAGCCGAATTCAGGGGAATCGCGGGGAGCTGTTTTTT
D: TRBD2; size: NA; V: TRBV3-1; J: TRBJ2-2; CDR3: CASSQDRRLAGKGNTGELFF; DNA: TGTGCCAGCAGCCAAGATCGGAGACTAGCGGGAAAAGGGAACACCGGGGAGCTGTTTTTT
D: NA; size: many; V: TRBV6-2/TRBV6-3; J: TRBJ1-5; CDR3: CASSRPKTGAQPQHF; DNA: TGTGCCAGCAGTCGACCCAAGACAGGTGCTCAGCCCCAGCATTTT
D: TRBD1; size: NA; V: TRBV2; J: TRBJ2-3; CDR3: CASRDDRASLGPRTDTQYF; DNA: TGTGCCAGCAGAGACGACAGGGCTAGCCTCGGTCCCCGCACAGATACGCAGTATTTT
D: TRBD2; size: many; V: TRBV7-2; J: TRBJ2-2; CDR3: CASSLPTSGSTGELFF; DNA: TGTGCCAGCAGCTTACCAACTAGCGGGAGTACCGGGGAGCTGTTTTTT
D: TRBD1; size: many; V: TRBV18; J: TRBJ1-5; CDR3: CASSPGQSNQPQHF; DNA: TGTGCCAGCTCACCGGGACAGAGCAATCAGCCCCAGCATTTT
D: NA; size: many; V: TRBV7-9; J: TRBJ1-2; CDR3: CASSRSQGFGDSGYTF; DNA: TGTGCCAGCAGCAGGAGTCAGGGGTTTGGGGACTCTGGCTACACCTTC
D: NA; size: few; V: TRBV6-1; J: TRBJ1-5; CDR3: CATKTVPGNQPQHF; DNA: TGTGCCACCAAGACTGTCCCGGGCAATCAGCCCCAGCATTTT
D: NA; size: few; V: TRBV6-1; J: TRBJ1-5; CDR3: CASSSRVSNQPQHF; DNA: TGTGCCAGCAGTTCCAGGGTGAGCAATCAGCCCCAGCATTTT
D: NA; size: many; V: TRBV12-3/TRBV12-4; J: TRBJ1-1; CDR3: CASTRGHEAFF; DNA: TGTGCCAGCACCAGGGGCCATGAAGCTTTCTTT
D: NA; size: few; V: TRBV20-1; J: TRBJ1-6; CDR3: CSASSEASSYNSPLHF; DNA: TGCAGTGCTAGTTCTGAAGCTAGCTCCTATAATTCACCCCTCCACTTT
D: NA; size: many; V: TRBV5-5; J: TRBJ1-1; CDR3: CASSPREGGTEAFF; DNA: TGTGCCAGCAGCCCCAGAGAGGGGGGCACTGAAGCTTTCTTT
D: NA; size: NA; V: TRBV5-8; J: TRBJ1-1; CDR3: CASSLGGIGAFF; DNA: TGTGCCAGCAGCTTGGGGGGAATTGGAGCTTTCTTT
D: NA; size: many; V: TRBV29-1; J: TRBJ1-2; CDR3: CSVSPPTPYGYTF; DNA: TGCAGCGTTTCTCCCCCGACCCCTTATGGCTACACCTTC
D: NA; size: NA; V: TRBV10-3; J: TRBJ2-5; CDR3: CAISGGETQYF; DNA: TGTGCCATCAGTGGCGGGGAGACCCAGTACTTC
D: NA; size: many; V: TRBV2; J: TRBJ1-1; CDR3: CASSATEAFF; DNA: TGTGCCAGCAGTGCCACTGAAGCTTTCTTT
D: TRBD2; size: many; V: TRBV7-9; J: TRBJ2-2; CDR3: CASSPSLAGGKDRELFF; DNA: TGTGCCAGCAGCCCCAGTCTAGCGGGAGGGAAGGACCGGGAGCTGTTTTTT
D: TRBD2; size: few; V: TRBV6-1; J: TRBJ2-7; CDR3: CASSLRLAGGLGEQYF; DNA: TGTGCCAGCAGCCTGAGGCTAGCGGGAGGGCTAGGAGAGCAGTACTTC
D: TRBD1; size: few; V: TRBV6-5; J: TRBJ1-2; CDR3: CASSYFSDRGKRGYTF; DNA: TGTGCCAGCAGTTACTTCTCGGACAGGGGGAAGCGTGGCTACACCTTC
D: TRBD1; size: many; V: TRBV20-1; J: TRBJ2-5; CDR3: CSAGTGGEETQYF; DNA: TGCAGTGCTGGGACAGGGGGGGAGGAGACCCAGTACTTC
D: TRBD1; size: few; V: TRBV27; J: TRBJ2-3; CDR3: CASSSTGGREYF; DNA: TGTGCCAGCAGTTCCACAGGGGGGAGAGAGTATTTT
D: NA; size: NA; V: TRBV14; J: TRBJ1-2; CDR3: CASSQQSSGYTF; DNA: TGTGCCAGCAGCCAACAATCATCAGGCTACACCTTC
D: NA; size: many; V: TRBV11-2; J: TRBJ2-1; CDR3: CASSLTGINEQFF; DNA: TGTGCCAGCAGCTTAACAGGGATCAATGAGCAGTTCTTC
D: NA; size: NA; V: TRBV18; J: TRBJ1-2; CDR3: CASSPSGTVPSGYTF; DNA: TGTGCCAGCTCACCATCTGGGACCGTCCCGTCTGGCTACACCTTC
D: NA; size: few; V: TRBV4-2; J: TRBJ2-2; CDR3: CASSHTGTGELFF; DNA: TGTGCCAGCAGCCATACGGGCACCGGGGAGCTGTTTTTT
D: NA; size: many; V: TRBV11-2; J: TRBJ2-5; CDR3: CASSLSNQETQYF; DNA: TGTGCCAGCAGCTTATCCAATCAAGAGACCCAGTACTTC
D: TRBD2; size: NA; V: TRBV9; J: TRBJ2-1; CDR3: CASNDPGLAGADEQFF; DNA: TGTGCCAGCAACGACCCGGGACTAGCGGGAGCGGATGAGCAGTTCTTC
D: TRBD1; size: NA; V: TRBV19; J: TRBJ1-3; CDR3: CASQDRGSGNTIYF; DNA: TGTGCCAGTCAGGACAGGGGCTCTGGAAACACCATATATTTT
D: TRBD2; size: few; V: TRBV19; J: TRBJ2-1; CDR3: CASSPRPGLAGGNEQFF; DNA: TGTGCCAGTAGTCCGAGGCCGGGACTAGCGGGAGGCAATGAGCAGTTCTTC
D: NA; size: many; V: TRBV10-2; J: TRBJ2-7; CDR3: CASSGQRSYEQYF; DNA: TGCGCCAGCAGTGGCCAGCGGTCCTACGAGCAGTACTTC
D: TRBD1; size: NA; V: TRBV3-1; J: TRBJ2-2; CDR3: CASSQRDRVMAFPTGELFF; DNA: TGTGCCAGCAGCCAAAGGGACAGGGTCATGGCCTTCCCCACCGGGGAGCTGTTTTTT
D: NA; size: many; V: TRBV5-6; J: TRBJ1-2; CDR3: CASSLTGQKDGYTF; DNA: TGTGCCAGCAGCTTGACCGGACAGAAAGATGGCTACACCTTC
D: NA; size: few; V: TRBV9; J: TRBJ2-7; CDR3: CASSVDPQGSYEQYF; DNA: TGTGCCAGCAGCGTAGACCCACAGGGTTCCTACGAGCAGTACTTC